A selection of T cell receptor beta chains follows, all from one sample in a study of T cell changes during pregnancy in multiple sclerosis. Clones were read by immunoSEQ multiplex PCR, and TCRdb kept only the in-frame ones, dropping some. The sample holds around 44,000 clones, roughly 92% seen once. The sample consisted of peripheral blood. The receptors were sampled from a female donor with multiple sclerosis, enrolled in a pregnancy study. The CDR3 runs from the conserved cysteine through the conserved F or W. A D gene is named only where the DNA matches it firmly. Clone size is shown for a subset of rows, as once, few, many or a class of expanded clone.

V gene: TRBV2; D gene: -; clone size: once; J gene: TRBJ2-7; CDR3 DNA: TGTGCCAGCACTCGACTCCTAGCCTCCTACGAGCAGTACTTC; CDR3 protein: CASTRLLASYEQYF
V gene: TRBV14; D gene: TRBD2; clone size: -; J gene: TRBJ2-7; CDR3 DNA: TGTGCCAGCAGCGTCCTAGCGGTCCACGAGCAGTACTTC; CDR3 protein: CASSVLAVHEQYF
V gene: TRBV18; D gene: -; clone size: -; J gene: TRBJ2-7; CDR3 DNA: TGTGCCAGCTCACCACCGCTTTACTACGAGCAGTACTTC; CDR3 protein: CASSPPLYYEQYF
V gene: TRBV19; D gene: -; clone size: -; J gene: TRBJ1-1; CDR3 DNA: TGTGCCAGTAAATTGGACACTGAAGCTTTCTTT; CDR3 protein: CASKLDTEAFF
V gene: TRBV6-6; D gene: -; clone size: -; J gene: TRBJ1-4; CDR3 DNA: TGTGCCAGCAGTTTATTAGAAAAACTGTTTTTT; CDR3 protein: CASSLLEKLFF
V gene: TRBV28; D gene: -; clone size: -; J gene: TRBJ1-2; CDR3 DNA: TGTGCCAGCAGTTGGGGGGGTGGGTATGGCTACACCTTC; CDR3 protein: CASSWGGGYGYTF
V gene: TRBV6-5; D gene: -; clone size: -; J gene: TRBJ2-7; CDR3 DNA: TGTGCCAGCACCGGGGACACGTCCTACGAGCAGTACTTC; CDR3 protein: CASTGDTSYEQYF
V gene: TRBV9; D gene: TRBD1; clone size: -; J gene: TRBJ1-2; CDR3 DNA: TGTGCCAGCAGCGTAGGGGGACAGGCTAACTATGGCTACACCTTC; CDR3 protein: CASSVGGQANYGYTF
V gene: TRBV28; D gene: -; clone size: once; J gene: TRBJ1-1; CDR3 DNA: TGTGCCAGCAGTTCCGAACGCAGGGGTAAAGTCCTTGAAGCTTTCTTT; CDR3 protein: CASSSERRGKVLEAFF
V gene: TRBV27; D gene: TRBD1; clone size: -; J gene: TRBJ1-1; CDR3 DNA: TGTGCCAGCAGTCCGGGACAGGGGGCGAACACTGAAGCTTTCTTT; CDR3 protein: CASSPGQGANTEAFF
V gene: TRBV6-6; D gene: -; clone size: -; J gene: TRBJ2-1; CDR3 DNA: TGTGCCAGCAGTTACTCGCTTACCGATGAGCAGTTCTTC; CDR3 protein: CASSYSLTDEQFF
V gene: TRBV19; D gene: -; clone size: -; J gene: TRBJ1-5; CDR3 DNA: TGTGCCAGTAGTATCATCAGGGAGGTGAATCAGCCCCAGCATTTT; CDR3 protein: CASSIIREVNQPQHF
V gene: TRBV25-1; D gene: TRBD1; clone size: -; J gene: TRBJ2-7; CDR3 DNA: TGTGCCAGCAGTAGCGGACAGGCATACGAGGAGCAGTACTTC; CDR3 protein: CASSSGQAYEEQYF
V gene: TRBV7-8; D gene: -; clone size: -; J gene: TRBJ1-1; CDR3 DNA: TGTGCCAGCAGCTTAGTTAAGTACACTGAAGCTTTCTTT; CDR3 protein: CASSLVKYTEAFF
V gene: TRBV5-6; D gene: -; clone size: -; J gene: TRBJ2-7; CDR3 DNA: TGTGCCAGCAGCTTGATGCAGGTGGGGAACGAGCAGTACTTC; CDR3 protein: CASSLMQVGNEQYF
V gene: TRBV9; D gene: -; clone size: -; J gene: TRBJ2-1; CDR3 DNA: TGTGCCAGCAGCGTACGAGGGTTCAGGGCTGGGGACAATGAGCAGTTCTTC; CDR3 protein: CASSVRGFRAGDNEQFF
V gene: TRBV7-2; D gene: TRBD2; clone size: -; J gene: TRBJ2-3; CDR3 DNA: TGTGCCAGCAGCTTAGTTAGGCTAGCGGGAGGGAAAGATACGCAGTATTTT; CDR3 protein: CASSLVRLAGGKDTQYF
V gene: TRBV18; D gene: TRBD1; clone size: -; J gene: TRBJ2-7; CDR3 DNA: TGTGCCAGCTCACCACAGAACCGACAGGGGAACTCCTACGAGCAGTACTTC; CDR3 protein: CASSPQNRQGNSYEQYF